The 27 T cell receptor beta chains below come from one sample, sequenced in a study of cytomegalovirus exposure and HLA in healthy donors. 60 Vbeta and 13 Jbeta primers were used in PCR. Clones were sequenced by immunoSEQ multiplex PCR, and TCRdb holds only the in-frame ones, with some missing. The data contain about 180,000 clones, approximately 80% of them singletons. The source material was PBMCs. These receptors were collected from a man younger than 35 in good health and CMV-seronegative.

J is TRBJ2-1 and V is TRBV7-2; D is perhaps TRBD1 (5 bases). There are 13 residues in the CDR3. V dropped 5 bases and J dropped 9 bases, with 14 bases sitting between them. Germline V gene lookup returns CDR1 SGHTA and CDR2 FQGNSA. As DNA, the CDR3 is TGTGCCAGCAGCCCGCGACAGCGTGGTGAGCAGTTCTTC. This gives the protein CASSPRQRGEQFF.

The CDR3 loop is CSARTGGEQFF. The CDR3 nucleotides are TGCAGTGCTAGGACCGGGGGTGAGCAGTTCTTC. The J gene is TRBJ2-1, the V gene TRBV20-1; tentatively, D is TRBD2 (6 bases). V shed 3 bases and J shed 9 bases, with 9 bases lying between them. Germline V gives CDR1 DFQATT, CDR2 SNEGSKA (reference sequence). This CDR3 spans 11 amino acids.

This sequence joins TRBV27 and TRBJ2-3; TRBD2 aligns across 10 bases. Looked up from germline, CDR1 is MNHEY and CDR2 is SMNVEV (reference sequence). The length of the CDR3 is 17 residues. V shed 2 bases and J 5 bases; nucleotides not matched to a gene: 10. Here the CDR3 reads CASSLVSAGGQGDTQYF. CDR3 in DNA: TGTGCCAGCAGTTTAGTCTCAGCGGGAGGGCAGGGAGATACGCAGTATTTT.

The rearrangement uses TRBV6-1 and TRBJ2-7; no definite D call. The CDR3 is 13 residues long. The germline gives CDR1 MNHNS, CDR2 SASEGT. V was pared by 4 bases and J by 2 bases, with 9 bases between. Written as DNA, the CDR3 is TGTGCCAGCAGTGTCGTGGGCACCTACGAGCAGTACTTC. Its translation is CASSVVGTYEQYF.

The chain uses TRBV5-1 and TRBJ2-5; the D gene is possibly TRBD2 (7 bases). V shed 5 bases and J shed 3 bases, with 23 bases lying between them. CDR3 length: 17 amino acids. Germline V gene lookup returns CDR1 SGHRS and CDR2 YFSETQ. The CDR3, as DNA: TGCGCCAGCAGACGGAGGGGGGGGTCCACATTAGAAGAGACCCAGTACTTC. Its protein product is CASRRRGGSTLEETQYF.

V is TRBV5-4 and J is TRBJ2-7, with a possible D match to TRBD1 (6 bases). Germline CDR1 is SGHNT and CDR2 is YYREEE (reference sequence). The CDR3 has 15 residues. Trimming left V 4 bases short and J 1 base short, with 15 bases between. CDR3 nucleotide sequence: TGTGCCAGCAGCCTCCGGGACACCGGATCCTACGAGCAGTACTTC. It encodes CASSLRDTGSYEQYF.

The V and J genes are TRBV29-1 and TRBJ2-7; 7 bases match TRBD2. Germline CDR1 reads SQVTM; CDR2 reads ANQGSEA. The CDR3 loop spans 13 amino acids. Trimming cost V 5 bases and J 2 bases; bases outside gene matches: 6. The CDR3 is CSVLSGPTYEQYF. CDR3 nucleotide sequence: TGCAGCGTTCTTAGCGGGCCAACCTACGAGCAGTACTTC.

V and J are TRBV5-1 and TRBJ1-1; D gene uncertain. V lost 6 bases, J lost 1 base, and 13 bases lay in between. Germline V CDR1 and CDR2: SGHRS, YFSETQ. The CDR3 is 14 amino acids. CDR3 sequence (DNA): TGCGCCAGCACCACCGGTAGAGGGAACACTGAAGCTTTCTTT. Protein product: CASTTGRGNTEAFF. The variable domain in full, completed from reference TRBV5-1 and TRBJ1-1, reads KAGVTQTPRYLIKTRGQQVTLSCSPISGHRSVSWYQQTPGQGLQFLFEYFSETQRNKGNFPGRFSGRQFSNSRSEMNVSTLELGDSALYLCASTTGRGNTEAFFGQGTRLTVV.

This sequence joins TRBV29-1 and TRBJ1-2; D might be TRBD1 (6 bases). CDR1 SQVTM and CDR2 ANQGSEA come from the germline V gene. CDR3 length equals 11 residues. Between the trimmed V and J ends, which lost 4 bases and 10 bases, there was a span of 13 bases. The CDR3 DNA reads TGCAGCGTTGGACAGGACCTACTCTACACCTTC. Encoded protein: CSVGQDLLYTF.

This chain uses TRBV7-8 with TRBJ2-1; TRBD2 aligns across 11 bases. Germline V gives CDR1 SGHVS, CDR2 FQNEAQ. This CDR3 is built from 17 residues. The ends lost 5 bases at V and 0 bases at J; junction bases unmatched: 6. CDR3 bases: TGTGCCAGCAGCCTTAGCGGGGGGGCGAGCTCCTACAATGAGCAGTTCTTC. Protein product: CASSLSGGASSYNEQFF. The full variable domain, completed using reference TRBV7-8 and TRBJ2-1, is GAGVSQSPRYKVAKRGQDVALRCDPISGHVSLFWYQQALGQGPEFLTYFQNEAQLDKSGLPSDRFFAERPEGSVSTLKIQRTQQEDSAVYLCASSLSGGASSYNEQFFGPGTRLTVL.

The chain combines TRBV6-5 with TRBJ2-3; 8 positions match TRBD1. Looked up from germline, CDR1 is MNHEY and CDR2 is SVGAGI. The CDR3 spans 15 residues. V dropped 6 bases and J dropped 0; count of bases not matched to a gene: 5. The DNA of the CDR3 is TGTGCCAGCAGCCCGGGACAGGCGAGCACAGATACGCAGTATTTT. It translates to CASSPGQASTDTQYF.

The chain uses TRBV19 and TRBJ1-5, with TRBD1 matching 11 bases. This CDR3 region has 15 residues. CDR1 is LNHDA and CDR2 is SQIVND in the germline V gene (reference sequence). V shed 6 bases and J 6 bases; nucleotides not matched to a gene: 7. CDR3: CASSRGQGGVQPQHF. CDR3 bases: TGTGCCAGTAGCAGGGGACAGGGGGGAGTTCAGCCCCAGCATTTT.

The V call is TRBV28, the J call TRBJ2-1; TRBD2 aligns across 8 bases. CDR1 is MDHEN and CDR2 is SYDVKM in the germline V gene. V dropped 9 bases and J dropped 4; count of bases not matched to a gene: 11. CDR3 size: 15 residues. The CDR3 nucleotides read TGTGCCAGTTGGGGCCTCGGCGGGGGGTACAATGAGCAGTTCTTC. It yields the protein CASWGLGGGYNEQFF.

CDR3 in DNA: TGTGCCAGCAGTCTAGTGGTGACTGAAGCTTTCTTT. Protein product: CASSLVVTEAFF. The chain carries TRBV7-6 and TRBJ1-1; D call uncertain. The V gene's germline CDR1 is SGHVS and CDR2 FNYEAQ. The V and J ends lost 6 bases and 5 bases respectively, with 10 bases between them. CDR3 length equals 12 residues.

This clone was recorded once. The chain is built from TRBV20-1 and TRBJ2-3; maybe TRBD2 (5 bases). V shed 6 bases and J shed 6 bases, with 7 bases lying between them. CDR3 length equals 10 residues. Per germline, CDR1 DFQATT and CDR2 SNEGSKA (reference sequence). For the CDR3, the DNA is TGCAGTGCGGGAGCCGATACGCAGTATTTT. Its protein is CSAGADTQYF.

The V call is TRBV30, the J call TRBJ1-5; D unclear. Germline CDR1 GTSNPN, CDR2 SVGIG (reference sequence). The CDR3 loop spans 15 amino acids. Trimming took 0 bases from V and 0 from J, leaving 9 bases between them. CDR3: CAWSVGDYSNQPQHF. The CDR3 region has the DNA TGTGCCTGGAGTGTAGGAGATTATAGCAATCAGCCCCAGCATTTT.

This clone was found a few times. The genes are TRBV27 and TRBJ2-1, with TRBD2 matching 9 bases. Trimming at V came to 4 bases and at J to 6 bases, leaving 4 bases not matched to a gene. Germline loops: CDR1 MNHEY, CDR2 SMNVEV (reference sequence). This CDR3 spans 14 amino acids. Here the CDR3 DNA reads TGTGCCAGCAGTTCCGGACTAGCGCTCAATGAGCAGTTCTTC. This gives the protein CASSSGLALNEQFF.

The rearrangement uses TRBV6-6 and TRBJ2-3; maybe TRBD2 (5 bases). The CDR3 sequence is 15 residues long. The V end lost 7 bases, the J end lost 3 bases, and 17 bases lay between the germline ends. Germline V gene lookup returns CDR1 MNHNY and CDR2 SVGAGI (reference sequence). The CDR3 reads CASTTRELETDTQYF. As DNA, the CDR3 is TGTGCCAGCACCACGAGGGAGTTGGAGACAGATACGCAGTATTTT.

The chain is built from TRBV19 and TRBJ1-1; a weak D match, TRBD1 (5 bases). The CDR3 totals 15 residues. V was shortened by 10 bases and J by 1 base, with 19 bases between the two germline ends. CDR1 LNHDA and CDR2 SQIVND come from the germline V gene (reference sequence). The CDR3 sequence is CATHGRGVSNTEAFF. CDR3 nucleotide sequence: TGTGCCACCCATGGACGGGGGGTTTCGAACACTGAAGCTTTCTTT. Drawing the rest from reference TRBV19 and TRBJ1-1, the complete variable domain is DGGITQSPKYLFRKEGQNVTLSCEQNLNHDAMYWYRQDPGQGLRLIYYSQIVNDFQKGDIAEGYSVSREKKESFPLTVTSAQKNPTAFYLCATHGRGVSNTEAFFGQGTRLTVV.

The chain carries TRBV9 and TRBJ2-7; 7 bases line up with TRBD1. Looked up from germline, CDR1 is SGDLS and CDR2 is YYNGEE. J was trimmed by 3 bases and V by 4 bases; bases with no gene match: 10. This CDR3 is built from 15 residues. The CDR3 sequence: CASSPRDSLLYEQYF. The CDR3 DNA is TGTGCCAGCAGCCCTAGGGACAGCCTCCTCTACGAGCAGTACTTC.

This rearrangement joins TRBV4-2 to TRBJ1-2, with D hard to call. The CDR3 consists of 16 residues. V was clipped by 0 bases and J by 10 bases, with 21 bases between them. Germline V gives CDR1 LGHNA, CDR2 YNFKEQ. CDR3 in amino acids: CASSQDSGPSAFAYTF. Here the CDR3 DNA reads TGTGCCAGCAGCCAAGATAGCGGACCGAGCGCCTTCGCCTACACCTTC.

The genes are TRBV28 and TRBJ1-1, with D possibly TRBD1 on 6 matching bases. V was clipped by 8 bases and J by 4 bases, with 20 bases between them. Germline lookup yields CDR1 MDHEN and CDR2 SYDVKM. The CDR3 runs 15 residues. The CDR3 loop reads CASLLPGGGGTEAFF. As DNA, the CDR3 is TGTGCCAGCCTTCTCCCTGGGGGCGGGGGCACTGAAGCTTTCTTT.

The chain uses TRBV23-1 and TRBJ2-7; possibly TRBD1 for D (6 bases). TRBV23-1 counts as an open reading frame of uncertain function. V was clipped by 6 bases and J by 2 bases, with 20 bases between them. The CDR3 is 16 amino acids. The CDR3 nucleotides read TGCGCCAGCAGGCCGCCCCATACAGGGCGGACCTACGAGCAGTACTTC. Its translation is CASRPPHTGRTYEQYF.

CDR3 nucleotide sequence: TGCACCAGCAGCCACCTAGCGAGTTACAATGAGCAGTTCTTC. It translates to CTSSHLASYNEQFF. The chain is built from TRBV1 and TRBJ2-1; the D segment call TRBD2 is taken from the table without a DNA check. TRBV1 is a documented pseudogene. This CDR3 comprises 14 residues.

V and J are TRBV28 and TRBJ1-2; TRBD1 matches 9 bases. CDR1 MDHEN and CDR2 SYDVKM come from the germline V gene. There are 16 residues in the CDR3. Trimming took 7 bases from V and 8 from J; bases not matched to a gene: 17. This CDR3 reads CASTVTGGTTPWGYTF. The CDR3 coding sequence is TGTGCCAGCACCGTAACAGGGGGCACCACTCCCTGGGGCTACACCTTC.

The chain recombines TRBV9 with TRBJ1-2, with 9 nucleotides matching TRBD1. CDR3 length: 15 amino acids. CDR1 and CDR2 from the germline V gene are SGDLS and YYNGEE. The trim removed 4 bases at V and 8 bases at J, leaving 12 bases unmatched. CDR3 bases: TGTGCCAGCAGCCCCCCGGGACAGGGTCTAGAGGGCTACACCTTC. Protein: CASSPPGQGLEGYTF. Based on the CDR3 plus reference TRBV9 and TRBJ1-2, the full variable domain is DSGVTQTPKHLITATGQRVTLRCSPRSGDLSVYWYQQSLDQGLQFLIQYYNGEERAKGNILERFSAQQFPDLHSELNLSSLELGDSALYFCASSPPGQGLEGYTFGSGTRLTVV.

The rearrangement uses TRBV6-6 and TRBJ1-5; perhaps TRBD1 as D (5 bases). Trimming shortened V by 4 bases and J by 4 bases, and 17 bases separated the two germline ends. Looked up from germline, CDR1 is MNHNY and CDR2 is SVGAGI (reference sequence). The CDR3 is made up of 16 amino acids. The CDR3 loop is CASSSSRDGGNQPQHF. CDR3 nucleotides: TGTGCCAGCAGTTCTAGCCGGGACGGGGGAAATCAGCCCCAGCATTTT.